A single sample is the source of the 12 T cell receptor beta chains below, sequenced in a study of OX40 agonist ivuxolimab in advanced cancers. Preparation of the library involved the immunoSEQ multiplex PCR assay. TCRdb provides this immuneACCESS table in a form limited to in-frame rearrangements. Some clones are lacking; in checked studies, under half of them reflect an unresolved V gene, and why the rest are absent is not known. The sample table records 65,000 to 70,000 clones; approximately 86% of these occur just once. 2.5% to 3% of the sample is held by the ten biggest clonotypes. The sequencing used CD4+ or CD8+ T cells sorted from blood, collected in a trial of the OX40 agonist ivuxolimab. Source of these receptors: an adult with an advanced solid tumor such as melanoma, head and neck, liver or kidney cancer.

This clone was picked up one time. The chain combines TRBV7-3 with TRBJ2-3; 14 bases align to TRBD2. This CDR3 is 20 amino acids long. Germline trimming cut 2 bases from V and 2 bases from J; bases unmatched to any gene: 12. CDR1 is SGHTA, CDR2 FQGTGA, per germline. CDR3 nucleotide sequence: TGTGCCAGCAGCTTATTCCCCTCCGGGACTAGCGGGGGAATCACAGATACGCAGTATTTT. This sequence encodes CASSLFPSGTSGGITDTQYF.

This clone was counted once. The rearrangement uses TRBV11-2 and TRBJ2-4; 7 bases line up with TRBD2. Germline loops: CDR1 SGHAT, CDR2 FQNNGV. V was clipped by 2 bases and J by 1 base; unmatched bases: 14. The CDR3 length is 19 residues. The CDR3 sequence: CASSLFWPGGTRAKNIQYF. CDR3 in DNA: TGTGCCAGCAGCTTATTTTGGCCGGGAGGTACTAGGGCCAAAAACATTCAGTACTTC.

The chain employs TRBV11-2 and TRBJ1-3; D is possibly TRBD1 (5 bases). The ends were cut back, 5 bases at V and 1 base at J, with 9 bases in the middle. Germline V gene lookup returns CDR1 SGHAT and CDR2 FQNNGV. CDR3 size: 14 residues. The chain's CDR3 is CASSRGASGNTIYF. CDR3 bases: TGTGCCAGCAGCAGAGGGGCTTCTGGAAACACCATATATTTT.

The chain employs TRBV27 and TRBJ1-5; D is ambiguous. Trimming removed 6 bases at V and 6 bases at J, with 12 bases between. CDR1 and CDR2 from the germline V gene are MNHEY and SMNVEV (reference sequence). The length of the CDR3 is 13 residues. CDR3 loop: CASSSVRGQPQHF. DNA of the CDR3: TGTGCCAGCAGCTCGGTCCGGGGTCAGCCCCAGCATTTT.

The chain combines TRBV13 with TRBJ2-5, with D tentatively TRBD2 (6 bases). The J call may not be correct, given that the DNA end is closer to TRBJ2-7. Germline values: CDR1 PRHDT, CDR2 FYEKMQ (reference sequence). CDR3 length: 14 residues. Here the CDR3 DNA reads TGTGCCAGCAGCTCTGTAGCGGTGGGAGACGAGCAGTACTTC. This translates into CASSSVAVGDEQYF.

The rearrangement uses TRBV11-2 and TRBJ1-3; D remains ambiguous. CDR3 size: 15 residues. CDR1 SGHAT and CDR2 FQNNGV come from the germline V gene. V shed 2 bases and J shed 0 bases, with 8 bases lying between them. The CDR3: CASSLTRSSGNTIYF. Written as DNA, the CDR3 is TGTGCCAGCAGCTTAACCAGGAGCTCTGGAAACACCATATATTTT.

This chain joins TRBV9 and TRBJ1-5, with TRBD1 identical over 10 bases. Germline trimming cut 2 bases from V and 5 bases from J; bases unmatched to any gene: 4. Per the germline V gene, CDR1 is SGDLS and CDR2 is YYNGEE. The CDR3 is 15 amino acids. The CDR3 spells CASSVAGTGDQPQHF. DNA for the CDR3: TGTGCCAGCAGCGTCGCCGGGACAGGGGATCAGCCCCAGCATTTT. The full variable domain, with the rest looked up from reference TRBV9 and TRBJ1-5, is DSGVTQTPKHLITATGQRVTLRCSPRSGDLSVYWYQQSLDQGLQFLIQYYNGEERAKGNILERFSAQQFPDLHSELNLSSLELGDSALYFCASSVAGTGDQPQHFGDGTRLSIL.

The CDR3 loop reads CASSLTGLPYEQYF. The DNA for the CDR3 is TGTGCCAGCAGTTTGACAGGACTCCCCTACGAGCAGTACTTC. This rearrangement joins TRBV28 to TRBJ2-7; D is perhaps TRBD1 (6 bases). The CDR3 is 14 amino acids. Germline CDR1 reads MDHEN; CDR2 reads SYDVKM. V was shortened by 3 bases and J by 2 bases, with 11 bases between the two germline ends.

This chain links TRBV5-4 with TRBJ2-7; 10 bases are a match to TRBD2. The DNA matches TRBJ2-1 better at its end, which makes the J call doubtful. The CDR3 covers 15 residues. Germline CDR1 SGHNT, CDR2 YYREEE (reference sequence). The CDR3 region has the DNA TGTGCCAGCAGCTTGCCTAGCGGGGGAAACAATGAGCAGTTCTTC. Encoded protein: CASSLPSGGNNEQFF.

The chain recombines TRBV7-9 with TRBJ2-5; 8 nucleotides line up with TRBD2. The length of the CDR3 is 13 residues. Germline CDR1 and CDR2: SEHNR and FQNEAQ (reference sequence). V shed 2 bases, J shed 5 bases, and the junction held 1 base outside the gene matches. CDR3 region: CASSLSSGETQYF. As DNA, the CDR3 is TGTGCCAGCAGCTTATCTAGCGGGGAGACCCAGTACTTC.

The rearrangement uses TRBV19 and TRBJ2-7; D unresolved. Germline values: CDR1 LNHDA, CDR2 SQIVND (reference sequence). V was trimmed by 1 base and J by 1 base, leaving 8 bases between them. This CDR3 spans 14 amino acids. The CDR3 loop is CASSIVAESYEQYF. The CDR3 DNA follows: TGTGCCAGTAGTATAGTCGCAGAATCCTACGAGCAGTACTTC. Variable domain in full (rest from reference TRBV19 and TRBJ2-7): DGGITQSPKYLFRKEGQNVTLSCEQNLNHDAMYWYRQDPGQGLRLIYYSQIVNDFQKGDIAEGYSVSREKKESFPLTVTSAQKNPTAFYLCASSIVAESYEQYFGPGTRLTVT.

The chain carries TRBV7-6 and TRBJ2-2, with D unclear. This CDR3 spans 14 amino acids. CDR1 and CDR2 (germline): SGHVS, FNYEAQ. Trimming took 5 bases from V and 0 from J, leaving 7 bases between them. The CDR3 spells CASSARTNTGELFF. CDR3 nucleotide sequence: TGTGCCAGCAGCGCCAGAACGAACACCGGGGAGCTGTTTTTT.